The next 31 T cell receptor beta chains were all read from a single sample in a study of identifying expanded T cells in peripheral blood. This table comes from immunoSEQ multiplex PCR, and its TCRdb copy is limited to in-frame clones, with some not included. The sample has roughly 84,000 clones, roughly 90% seen once. The sequencing input was blood. All receptors come from a person aged 18 to 75 in good health.

The genes are TRBV7-9 and TRBJ2-5; D unresolved. The V gene's germline CDR1 is SEHNR and CDR2 FQNEAQ (reference sequence). The CDR3 extends over 13 amino acids. Trimming shortened V by 5 bases and J by 3 bases, and 10 bases separated the two germline ends. In DNA, the CDR3 is TGTGCCAGCAGCAAGAGCAAAAAAGAGACCCAGTACTTC. This gives the protein CASSKSKKETQYF.

This chain joins TRBV9 and TRBJ1-2; 7 positions match TRBD1. This CDR3 has 15 amino acids. The junction had 6 bases not matched to a gene; V was cut back by 4 bases and J by 0 bases. Looked up from germline, CDR1 is SGDLS and CDR2 is YYNGEE. CDR3 amino acids: CASSPWGTANYGYTF. CDR3 coding DNA: TGTGCCAGCAGCCCTTGGGGGACAGCTAACTATGGCTACACCTTC.

The V call is TRBV30, the J call TRBJ1-1, with D unclear. The CDR3 sequence is 13 residues long. Trimming removed 6 bases at V and 4 bases at J, with 15 bases between. CDR1 GTSNPN and CDR2 SVGIG come from the germline V gene (reference sequence). CDR3 sequence: CACQHGDSTEAFF. CDR3 bases: TGTGCCTGCCAACATGGGGATAGCACTGAAGCTTTCTTT.

This chain connects TRBV6-5 to TRBJ1-5; no clear D gene. The germline V gene has CDR1 MNHEY and CDR2 SVGAGI. V was clipped by 5 bases and J by 4 bases, with 12 bases between them. The CDR3 has 14 amino acids. This CDR3 is CASSPQFGNQPQHF. CDR3 nucleotide sequence: TGTGCCAGCAGTCCCCAATTTGGGAATCAGCCCCAGCATTTT.

The genes are TRBV5-6 and TRBJ2-5; 8 bases match TRBD1. Trimming removed 4 bases from V and 5 bases from J; junction bases left unmatched: 4. Looked up from germline, CDR1 is SGHDT and CDR2 is YYEEEE. There are 13 residues in the CDR3. The CDR3 loop reads CASSKTGAETQYF. Written as DNA, the CDR3 is TGTGCCAGCAGCAAGACAGGGGCGGAGACCCAGTACTTC.

The gene calls are TRBV29-1 and TRBJ2-5; tentatively, D is TRBD1 (6 bases). Germline V gene data show CDR1 as SQVTM and CDR2 as ANQGSEA. This CDR3 has 14 residues. V was cut by 1 base and J by 5 bases, with 14 bases left in between. In DNA form, the CDR3 reads TGCAGCGTTGAAGGTACCAGGGGCCGGGAGACCCAGTACTTC. Protein product: CSVEGTRGRETQYF.

The chain recombines TRBV5-1 with TRBJ2-3, with 7 bases that match TRBD1. CDR1 and CDR2 (germline): SGHRS, YFSETQ. V trimming: 4 bases; J trimming: 6 bases; junction bases outside the gene matches: 14. The CDR3 is 16 residues long. Here the CDR3 reads CASSLGAGGPRDTQYF. CDR3 DNA: TGCGCCAGCAGCCTGGGGGCAGGGGGTCCACGGGATACGCAGTATTTT.

The count of this clone is one. This sequence joins TRBV5-1 and TRBJ1-1; 8 nucleotides match TRBD1. Looked up from germline, CDR1 is SGHRS and CDR2 is YFSETQ. The V segment lost 0 bases and the J segment 7 bases; nucleotides outside the gene matches: 8. This CDR3 has 15 amino acids. The DNA for the CDR3 is TGCGCCAGCAGCTTGGCCGGACAGGGAGATATTGAAGCTTTCTTT. This codes for CASSLAGQGDIEAFF.

The V and J genes are TRBV19 and TRBJ1-2, with 7 bases matching TRBD1. Per germline, CDR1 LNHDA and CDR2 SQIVND (reference sequence). J was trimmed by 5 bases and V by 1 base; bases with no gene match: 16. This CDR3 is built from 18 residues. This CDR3 reads CASSIGRQGGRRSYGYTF. In DNA form, the CDR3 reads TGTGCCAGTAGTATAGGGAGACAGGGAGGGCGAAGGAGTTATGGCTACACCTTC.

The chain recombines TRBV7-9 with TRBJ1-2; the match to TRBD1 covers 9 bases. Losses at the gene ends were 1 base for V and 6 bases for J; bases not matched to a gene: 6. This CDR3 is built from 15 residues. Germline CDR1 SEHNR, CDR2 FQNEAQ (reference sequence). CDR3 sequence: CASSLVTGGNDGYTF. For the CDR3, the DNA is TGTGCCAGCAGCTTAGTGACAGGGGGGAACGATGGCTACACCTTC.

The chain uses TRBV2 and TRBJ2-7; tentative D call: TRBD1 (5 bases). This CDR3 region has 11 residues. Trimming stripped 8 bases from V and 3 bases from J, with 8 bases between. Germline assignment: CDR1 SNHLY and CDR2 FYNNEI. DNA of the CDR3: TGTGCCAGCGCCAGGGACTACGAGCAGTACTTC. This codes for CASARDYEQYF.

This chain joins TRBV18 and TRBJ2-5; D ambiguous. The CDR3 contains 14 residues. CDR1 and CDR2 from the germline V gene are KGHSH and LQKENI. V lost 3 bases and J 2 bases, leaving 10 bases between the germline ends. CDR3 loop: CASSPSENQETQYF. In nucleotides, the CDR3 is TGTGCCAGCTCACCGAGCGAAAATCAAGAGACCCAGTACTTC.

V and J are TRBV6-1 and TRBJ2-5; D uncertain. Germline V CDR1 and CDR2: MNHNS, SASEGT. Deletions cut 5 bases from V and 5 bases from J, with 15 bases between. The CDR3 covers 14 residues. The CDR3 DNA follows: TGTGCCAGCAGTTTCGTCGGGCTGGCTGAGACCCAGTACTTC. Encoded protein: CASSFVGLAETQYF.

The rearrangement links TRBV19 to TRBJ1-6, with 7 bases fitting TRBD1. The CDR3 totals 16 residues. Trimming at V came to 2 bases and at J to 4 bases, leaving 5 bases not matched to a gene. Germline CDR1 LNHDA, CDR2 SQIVND (reference sequence). CDR3 nucleotides: TGTGCCAGTAGTATATCCGTGACAGGGTATAATTCACCCCTCCACTTT. Amino acids: CASSISVTGYNSPLHF. Full variable domain (remainder filled in from reference TRBV19 and TRBJ1-6): DGGITQSPKYLFRKEGQNVTLSCEQNLNHDAMYWYRQDPGQGLRLIYYSQIVNDFQKGDIAEGYSVSREKKESFPLTVTSAQKNPTAFYLCASSISVTGYNSPLHFGNGTRLTVT.

The chain employs TRBV10-2 and TRBJ2-1; D remains unclear. V was clipped by 5 bases and J by 8 bases, with 7 bases between them. This CDR3 comprises 11 residues. CDR1 WSHSY and CDR2 SAAADI come from the germline V gene. Here the CDR3 reads CASSNSHEQFF. In nucleotides, the CDR3 is TGCGCCAGCAGTAATAGTCATGAGCAGTTCTTC.

The CDR3 protein is CASSLQGGDTEAFF. The CDR3 DNA reads TGTGCCAGCAGCTTACAGGGAGGCGACACTGAAGCTTTCTTT. The rearrangement links TRBV7-2 to TRBJ1-1; a weak D match, TRBD1 (5 bases). The CDR3 runs 14 residues. CDR1 and CDR2 (germline): SGHTA, FQGNSA. The V and J ends lost 2 bases and 3 bases respectively, with 10 bases between them.

The chain has TRBV19 and TRBJ2-7; 12 nucleotides line up with TRBD2. Trimming took 5 bases from V and 2 from J; bases not matched to a gene: 4. CDR3 size: 15 residues. Germline V lookup: CDR1 LNHDA, CDR2 SQIVND (reference sequence). Here the CDR3 DNA reads TGTGCCAGTAGTCCTTGGACTAGCGGGGCCTACGAGCAGTACTTC. Protein product: CASSPWTSGAYEQYF.

J is TRBJ2-7 and V is TRBV19; D might be TRBD1 (7 bases). V was trimmed by 3 bases and J by 2 bases, leaving 14 bases between them. CDR3 length equals 15 residues. Per germline, CDR1 LNHDA and CDR2 SQIVND (reference sequence). The CDR3 nucleotides read TGTGCCAGTAGTATTAGTGACAGGGAGGCCTACGAGCAGTACTTC. Its translation: CASSISDREAYEQYF.

This sequence joins TRBV7-7 and TRBJ2-3; 7 bases fit TRBD2. Germline assignment: CDR1 SSHAT and CDR2 FNYEAQ (reference sequence). With V trimmed by 8 bases and J by 1 base, 9 bases remained unmatched. The CDR3 has 15 residues. The CDR3 DNA follows: TGTGCCAGCGGGTTGCGGGGGATCGGCACAGATACGCAGTATTTT. This codes for CASGLRGIGTDTQYF.

The chain is built from TRBV7-2 and TRBJ1-2; 10 nucleotides agree with TRBD1. With 5 bases clipped from V and 5 bases from J, the junction kept 5 bases outside the gene matches. The CDR3 totals 14 residues. In germline, CDR1 is SGHTA, CDR2 FQGNSA. The CDR3 spells CASSPGGQGYGYTF. The CDR3 region has the DNA TGTGCCAGCAGCCCTGGGGGACAGGGGTATGGCTACACCTTC. Supplemented by reference TRBV7-2 and TRBJ1-2, the full variable domain reads GAGVSQSPSNKVTEKGKDVELRCDPISGHTALYWYRQSLGQGLEFLIYFQGNSAPDKSGLPSDRFSAERTGGSVSTLTIQRTQQEDSAVYLCASSPGGQGYGYTFGSGTRLTVV.

This chain connects TRBV6-1 to TRBJ2-7, with 7 bases fitting TRBD1. The CDR3 contains 18 residues. Germline CDR1 and CDR2: MNHNS and SASEGT. With 3 bases clipped from V and 5 bases from J, the junction kept 19 bases outside the gene matches. The CDR3 spells CASSDQPPTGVRHNEQYF. In nucleotides, the CDR3 is TGTGCCAGCAGTGACCAGCCTCCAACAGGGGTGCGTCACAACGAGCAGTACTTC.

The count of this clone is one. The chain employs TRBV5-4 and TRBJ2-7; TRBD2 aligns across 10 bases. V gave up 6 bases and J gave up 1 base; unmatched junction bases: 4. The CDR3 totals 14 residues. Germline CDR1 is SGHNT and CDR2 is YYREEE (reference sequence). The CDR3: CASNLAGASYEQYF. DNA of the CDR3: TGTGCCAGCAACCTAGCGGGGGCTTCCTACGAGCAGTACTTC.

The J gene is TRBJ2-7, the V gene TRBV6-5, with D possibly TRBD1 on 5 matching bases. The CDR3 spans 12 residues. V gave up 4 bases and J gave up 5 bases, with 9 bases separating them. CDR1 MNHEY and CDR2 SVGAGI come from the germline V gene. The CDR3 nucleotides are TGTGCCAGCAGTTCCCAGGGTAACGAGCAGTACTTC. Translation gives CASSSQGNEQYF.

This chain joins TRBV5-1 and TRBJ2-2; 8 positions agree with TRBD2. V lost 5 bases, J lost 6 bases, and 24 bases stayed unmatched. The CDR3 spans 20 residues. CDR1 and CDR2 from the germline V gene are SGHRS and YFSETQ. CDR3 amino acids: CASRMTEGISAGVVPGELFF. As DNA, the CDR3 is TGCGCCAGCAGGATGACAGAGGGGATTTCAGCGGGAGTGGTCCCCGGGGAGCTGTTTTTT.

The rearrangement uses TRBV6-5 and TRBJ1-1; 7 nucleotides line up with TRBD1. The V and J ends lost 2 bases and 1 base, in that order; junction bases with no gene match: 4. Per germline, CDR1 MNHEY and CDR2 SVGAGI. The CDR3 runs to 15 residues. CDR3 DNA: TGTGCCAGCAGTTACGCGGACAGGTCGAACACTGAAGCTTTCTTT. As protein: CASSYADRSNTEAFF.

This clone was picked up a small number of times. The V call is TRBV4-2, the J call TRBJ1-1; no definite D call. V gave up 0 bases and J gave up 11 bases, with 7 bases separating them. This CDR3 has 11 residues. Germline values: CDR1 LGHNA, CDR2 YNFKEQ. The CDR3 DNA follows: TGTGCCAGCAGCCAAGACTCATTTGCTTTCTTT. Its protein is CASSQDSFAFF.

The chain couples TRBV19 to TRBJ2-1, with unresolved D. This CDR3 is built from 15 residues. Germline assignment: CDR1 LNHDA and CDR2 SQIVND (reference sequence). V lost 1 base and J 0 bases, leaving 7 bases between the germline ends. CDR3 amino acids: CASSIVPGSYNEQFF. DNA for the CDR3: TGTGCCAGTAGTATAGTACCGGGCTCCTACAATGAGCAGTTCTTC.

The chain recombines TRBV6-6 with TRBJ2-7; 8 bases line up with TRBD2. The germline V gene encodes CDR1 MNHNY and CDR2 SVGAGI (reference sequence). With V trimmed by 0 bases and J by 2 bases, 6 bases remained unmatched. The CDR3 contains 16 residues. This chain's CDR3 is CASSYSPRGGTYEQYF. The DNA of the CDR3 is TGTGCCAGCAGTTACTCGCCACGGGGGGGGACCTACGAGCAGTACTTC.

The chain has TRBV7-2 and TRBJ1-3, with 8 bases aligning to TRBD1. The CDR3 spans 15 residues. In germline, CDR1 is SGHTA, CDR2 FQGNSA. Trimming at V came to 5 bases and at J to 2 bases, leaving 5 bases not matched to a gene. The chain's CDR3 is CASSVQGAAGNTIYF. The CDR3 nucleotides are TGTGCCAGCAGCGTGCAGGGGGCGGCTGGAAACACCATATATTTT. Complete variable domain (other parts from reference TRBV7-2 and TRBJ1-3): GAGVSQSPSNKVTEKGKDVELRCDPISGHTALYWYRQSLGQGLEFLIYFQGNSAPDKSGLPSDRFSAERTGGSVSTLTIQRTQQEDSAVYLCASSVQGAAGNTIYFGEGSWLTVV.

The chain is built from TRBV19 and TRBJ1-5, with D possibly TRBD1 on 6 matching bases. CDR1 is LNHDA and CDR2 is SQIVND in the germline V gene (reference sequence). The CDR3 consists of 14 residues. V was shortened by 4 bases and J by 5 bases, with 12 bases between the two germline ends. CDR3 residues: CASSSRDTYQPQHF. DNA of the CDR3: TGTGCCAGTAGTAGCCGGGACACTTATCAGCCCCAGCATTTT.

The chain has TRBV13 and TRBJ2-7; D could derive from TRBD1 or TRBD2 (5 bases each). Germline CDR1 is PRHDT and CDR2 is FYEKMQ (reference sequence). V dropped 4 bases and J dropped 1 base, with 17 bases sitting between them. The CDR3 is 16 amino acids. The CDR3, as DNA: TGTGCCAGCAGCTGGAGCTACCGGGACGGATCCTACGAGCAGTACTTC. This codes for CASSWSYRDGSYEQYF.